Presented here are 23 T cell receptor beta chains from one specimen sequenced in a study of blood T cell repertoires in COVID-19. Profiling relied on immunoSEQ multiplex PCR, and the TCRdb table lists in-frame clones only, not all of them. The sample includes fewer than 300,000 clones, 80% to 95% seen only once; the top ten take 2% to 2.5%. Specimen: peripheral blood. The receptors shown here come from a woman under 40 with COVID-19, enrolled during active disease.

The V and J genes are TRBV30 and TRBJ1-4; tentative D call: TRBD1 (6 bases). V shed 3 bases and J shed 11 bases, with 16 bases lying between them. This CDR3 contains 13 residues. Germline V gene lookup returns CDR1 GTSNPN and CDR2 SVGIG (reference sequence). The CDR3 sequence: CAWSGQTLRKLFF. The CDR3 nucleotides are TGTGCCTGGAGCGGACAGACCCTGCGGAAACTGTTTTTT.

The rearrangement joins TRBV7-2 to TRBJ2-2; 8 bases are shared with TRBD2. After removal of 5 bases from V and 5 bases from J, the junction contained 7 bases not matched to a gene. Germline assignment: CDR1 SGHTA and CDR2 FQGNSA. The length of the CDR3 is 15 residues. The CDR3 sequence is CASSPRASGTGELFF. CDR3 bases: TGTGCCAGCAGCCCCAGGGCTAGCGGGACCGGGGAGCTGTTTTTT.

The genes are TRBV7-2 and TRBJ2-7, with 9 bases fitting TRBD2. The CDR3 runs to 17 residues. Germline CDR1 and CDR2: SGHTA and FQGNSA. J lost 2 bases, V lost 1 base, and 9 bases had no gene match. CDR3 residues: CASSLESWTSATYEQYF. The CDR3 coding sequence is TGTGCCAGCAGCTTAGAGTCCTGGACTAGCGCTACCTACGAGCAGTACTTC.

V usage is TRBV18 and J usage is TRBJ2-2; 7 positions agree with TRBD1. The CDR3 is made up of 15 amino acids. CDR1 KGHSH and CDR2 LQKENI come from the germline V gene. J lost 7 bases, V lost 6 bases, and 11 bases had no gene match. CDR3 DNA: TGTGCCAGCTCGCAGGGACAGTTCGTTGGCGGGGAGCTGTTTTTT. Encoded protein: CASSQGQFVGGELFF. The whole variable domain, filled in from reference TRBV18 and TRBJ2-2, reads NAGVMQNPRHLVRRRGQEARLRCSPMKGHSHVYWYRQLPEEGLKFMVYLQKENIIDESGMPKERFSAEFPKEGPSILRIQQVVRGDSAAYFCASSQGQFVGGELFFGEGSRLTVL.

The J gene is TRBJ1-5, the V gene TRBV27; TRBD1 matches 8 bases. J lost 7 bases, V lost 0 bases, and 5 bases had no gene match. The CDR3 sequence is 15 residues long. Germline-derived CDR1 and CDR2 are MNHEY and SMNVEV (reference sequence). DNA of the CDR3: TGTGCCAGCAGTTTATCGCCAGGGGGCCACCAGCCCCAGCATTTT. It encodes CASSLSPGGHQPQHF.

V is TRBV2 and J is TRBJ2-1; D ambiguous. The V end was cut by 1 base, the J end by 5 bases, with 6 bases between. The CDR3 runs to 13 residues. In germline, CDR1 is SNHLY, CDR2 FYNNEI. The CDR3 region is CASSEDQNNEQFF. In DNA, the CDR3 is TGTGCCAGCAGTGAAGACCAGAACAATGAGCAGTTCTTC.

This clone occurred a few times. V gene TRBV7-6 combines with J gene TRBJ1-1; D not certain. CDR1 is SGHVS, CDR2 FNYEAQ, per germline. The CDR3 extends over 15 amino acids. V dropped 0 bases and J dropped 3 bases, with 11 bases sitting between them. CDR3 sequence (DNA): TGTGCCAGCAGCTTAGCCGGGCACGGGGACACTGAAGCTTTCTTT. Amino acids: CASSLAGHGDTEAFF.

The chain joins TRBV6-1 to TRBJ2-1; TRBD1 aligns across 10 bases. This CDR3 spans 13 amino acids. After removal of 3 bases from V and 9 bases from J, the junction contained 2 bases not matched to a gene. Germline V gene data show CDR1 as MNHNS and CDR2 as SASEGT. The CDR3 protein is CASSEGQGREQFF. The DNA for the CDR3 is TGTGCCAGCAGTGAGGGACAGGGGCGTGAGCAGTTCTTC.

The V and J genes are TRBV11-1 and TRBJ1-4; possible D gene TRBD1, 6 bases. The V end lost 4 bases, the J end lost 8 bases, and 14 bases lay between the germline ends. The CDR3 covers 14 residues. CDR1 is SGHAT, CDR2 FQDESV, per germline (reference sequence). CDR3 nucleotides: TGTGCCAGCAGCTCCGGGACAACGAGCGAAAAACTGTTTTTT. Translating gives CASSSGTTSEKLFF.

This clone was counted once. This chain uses TRBV3-1 (or the pseudogene TRBV3-2) with TRBJ1-5, with 7 bases aligning to TRBD1. This CDR3 comprises 15 residues. Germline loops: CDR1 LGHDT, CDR2 YNNKEL (reference sequence). The V gene end was trimmed by 2 bases and the J gene end by 3 bases; junction bases not matched to a gene: 4. CDR3 region: CASSQSDRDNQPQHF. The DNA of the CDR3 is TGTGCCAGCAGCCAATCAGACAGGGACAATCAGCCCCAGCATTTT.

V usage is TRBV28 and J usage is TRBJ2-1; TRBD1 agrees at 10 bases. CDR3 length: 14 amino acids. Germline CDR1 and CDR2: MDHEN and SYDVKM. J lost 9 bases, V lost 6 bases, and 8 bases had no gene match. CDR3 residues: CASSPRQGAGEQFF. The CDR3 DNA reads TGTGCCAGCAGCCCACGACAGGGGGCGGGTGAGCAGTTCTTC.

The chain couples TRBV6-6 to TRBJ1-1, with D maybe TRBD1 (5 bases). The CDR3 covers 13 residues. Germline lookup yields CDR1 MNHNY and CDR2 SVGAGI (reference sequence). The V and J ends lost 6 bases and 1 base respectively, with 9 bases between them. CDR3 sequence (DNA): TGTGCCAGCAGATACGGACAGAACACTGAAGCTTTCTTT. Translating it yields CASRYGQNTEAFF.

The gene calls are TRBV15 and TRBJ1-1; tentative D call: TRBD1 (6 bases). V gave up 1 base and J gave up 1 base, with 19 bases separating them. This CDR3 is built from 18 residues. Germline V gene lookup returns CDR1 LNHNV and CDR2 YYDKDF (reference sequence). This CDR3 reads CATSRGGGKGQKNTEAFF. DNA for the CDR3: TGTGCCACCAGCAGAGGAGGGGGTAAGGGACAAAAGAACACTGAAGCTTTCTTT.

The rearrangement joins TRBV2 to TRBJ1-3; D uncertain. Germline loops: CDR1 SNHLY, CDR2 FYNNEI. This CDR3 comprises 16 residues. Trimming removed 4 bases at V and 0 bases at J, with 13 bases between. The CDR3 DNA sequence: TGTGCCAGCAGTGTCCGATCAGGTCTCTCTGGAAACACCATATATTTT. Translated, it gives CASSVRSGLSGNTIYF.

CDR3 nucleotides: TGTGCCAGCTCTTCGGGACAGGGTAATGGCTACACCTTC. This translates into CASSSGQGNGYTF. This chain joins TRBV18 and TRBJ1-2; 9 nucleotides line up with TRBD1. Looked up from germline, CDR1 is KGHSH and CDR2 is LQKENI. V lost 6 bases, J lost 6 bases, and 5 bases stayed unmatched. This CDR3 has 13 amino acids.

CDR3 coding DNA: TGTGCCAGCAGCTTAAAAGCAAACACTGAAGCTTTCTTT. This gives the protein CASSLKANTEAFF. This chain links TRBV7-2 with TRBJ1-1; D gene unclear. Germline V lookup: CDR1 SGHTA, CDR2 FQGNSA. V was cut by 2 bases and J by 2 bases, with 6 bases left in between. The CDR3 length is 13 residues. Complete variable domain (other parts from reference TRBV7-2 and TRBJ1-1): GAGVSQSPSNKVTEKGKDVELRCDPISGHTALYWYRQSLGQGLEFLIYFQGNSAPDKSGLPSDRFSAERTGGSVSTLTIQRTQQEDSAVYLCASSLKANTEAFFGQGTRLTVV.

The chain has TRBV2 and TRBJ1-5; D not certain. Germline V gene data show CDR1 as SNHLY and CDR2 as FYNNEI. This CDR3 contains 15 residues. V lost 2 bases and J 2 bases, leaving 10 bases between the germline ends. CDR3 DNA: TGTGCCAGCAGTGAAACCCGGGGTGGCAATCAGCCCCAGCATTTT. Encoded protein: CASSETRGGNQPQHF.

The genes are TRBV13 and TRBJ2-2, with 8 bases identical to TRBD1. Germline loops: CDR1 PRHDT, CDR2 FYEKMQ (reference sequence). This CDR3 contains 15 residues. V shed 10 bases, J shed 6 bases, and the junction held 13 bases outside the gene matches. The CDR3 sequence is CAIQPGTGRSGELFF. The CDR3 nucleotides are TGTGCCATCCAGCCCGGGACAGGTCGGTCCGGGGAGCTGTTTTTT.

The rearrangement uses TRBV3-1 (or the pseudogene TRBV3-2) and TRBJ2-7; D unresolved. The CDR3 is 12 amino acids. Germline CDR1 reads LGHDT; CDR2 reads YNNKEL (reference sequence). Trimming took off 2 bases at V and 7 bases at J, with 9 bases between the two ends. The DNA for the CDR3 is TGTGCCAGCAGCCAACAACTCGGGGAGCAGTACTTC. Translation gives CASSQQLGEQYF.

The V call is TRBV6-5, the J call TRBJ1-1; no firm D call. Trimming removed 4 bases from V and 1 base from J, with 7 bases in between. The germline V gene has CDR1 MNHEY and CDR2 SVGAGI. The CDR3 is made up of 13 amino acids. This CDR3 is CASSSPGNTEAFF. CDR3 in DNA: TGTGCCAGCAGTTCACCCGGGAACACTGAAGCTTTCTTT.

V is TRBV5-4 and J is TRBJ2-3, with D uncertain. The CDR3 extends over 13 amino acids. Germline V lookup: CDR1 SGHNT, CDR2 YYREEE (reference sequence). Trimming removed 4 bases from V and 0 bases from J, with 6 bases in between. In DNA form, the CDR3 reads TGTGCCAGCAGCCTCTATAGCACAGATACGCAGTATTTT. This gives the protein CASSLYSTDTQYF. The full variable domain, rest sourced from reference TRBV5-4 and TRBJ2-3, is ETGVTQSPTHLIKTRGQQVTLRCSSQSGHNTVSWYQQALGQGPQFIFQYYREEENGRGNFPPRFSGLQFPNYSSELNVNALELDDSALYLCASSLYSTDTQYFGPGTRLTVL.

The chain employs TRBV5-1 and TRBJ1-3; D might be TRBD1 (5 bases). The V gene lost 0 bases and the J gene lost 0 bases, with 10 bases spanning the gap. Looked up from germline, CDR1 is SGHRS and CDR2 is YFSETQ. This CDR3 spans 16 amino acids. The DNA for the CDR3 is TGCGCCAGCAGCTTGGGACAGAGCTTCTCTGGAAACACCATATATTTT. Its protein is CASSLGQSFSGNTIYF.

The chain employs TRBV18 and TRBJ2-7; the match to TRBD1 covers 9 bases. The CDR3 is made up of 15 amino acids. Per germline, CDR1 KGHSH and CDR2 LQKENI. With 6 bases clipped from V and 1 base from J, the junction kept 7 bases outside the gene matches. CDR3 nucleotide sequence: TGTGCCAGCTCTAGTCCCGGGACAGGGTCCTACGAGCAGTACTTC. This gives the protein CASSSPGTGSYEQYF. The full variable domain, with the rest looked up from reference TRBV18 and TRBJ2-7, is NAGVMQNPRHLVRRRGQEARLRCSPMKGHSHVYWYRQLPEEGLKFMVYLQKENIIDESGMPKERFSAEFPKEGPSILRIQQVVRGDSAAYFCASSSPGTGSYEQYFGPGTRLTVT.